These T cell receptor beta chains were read from a single sample in a study of cytomegalovirus exposure and HLA in healthy donors. Sequencing was performed with immunoSEQ multiplex PCR; in TCRdb, only in-frame clones are kept and a portion is missing. The data hold some 160,000 clones, with over 80% observed a single time. The sequenced material came from PBMCs. These receptors came from a male donor in good health and CMV-seronegative. Each CDR3 is given with its conserved first and last residue. D genes are given only for firm matches. Not all rows give a size; the values are once, few, many and, for expanded clones, a class.

j_gene: TRBJ2-1; abundance: NA; v_gene: TRBV10-3; d_gene: TRBD1; CDR3nt: TGTGCCATCAGTGGCGGGACAGGGGGGAATGAGCAGTTCTTC; CDR3aa: CAISGGTGGNEQFF
j_gene: TRBJ2-7; abundance: NA; v_gene: TRBV15; d_gene: TRBD1; CDR3nt: TGTGCCACCAGCAGAGTCGCTGAGAACAGGGGGTGGGTAAACGAGCAGTACTTC; CDR3aa: CATSRVAENRGWVNEQYF
j_gene: TRBJ2-1; abundance: NA; v_gene: TRBV11-3; d_gene: TRBD1; CDR3nt: TGTGCCAGCAGCTTAGGGGGGACAGGGGCCGATGAGCAGTTCTTC; CDR3aa: CASSLGGTGADEQFF
j_gene: TRBJ1-5; abundance: once; v_gene: TRBV6-5; d_gene: NA; CDR3nt: TGTGCCAGCAGCACCGACAGTGGCAATCAGCCCCAGCATTTT; CDR3aa: CASSTDSGNQPQHF
j_gene: TRBJ2-1; abundance: NA; v_gene: TRBV27; d_gene: TRBD2; CDR3nt: TGTGCCAGCAGTCTAGCGGGGGGAAAATACAATGAGCAGTTCTTC; CDR3aa: CASSLAGGKYNEQFF
j_gene: TRBJ2-1; abundance: once; v_gene: TRBV19; d_gene: TRBD2; CDR3nt: TGTGCCAGTAAGGAGGGGAGGGCCGTATACAATGAGCAGTTCTTC; CDR3aa: CASKEGRAVYNEQFF
j_gene: TRBJ2-5; abundance: NA; v_gene: TRBV19; d_gene: TRBD1; CDR3nt: TGTGCCAGTAGTATACCCGGACAGGGGACCCGATTGTCCCAAGAGACCCAGTACTTC; CDR3aa: CASSIPGQGTRLSQETQYF
j_gene: TRBJ1-1; abundance: NA; v_gene: TRBV9; d_gene: NA; CDR3nt: TGTGCCAGCAGCCCCTGGACAGAGAACACTGAAGCTTTCTTT; CDR3aa: CASSPWTENTEAFF
j_gene: TRBJ2-2; abundance: NA; v_gene: TRBV7-2; d_gene: TRBD1; CDR3nt: TGTGCCAGCAGCATTTGGACAGGGGGCGCCTCGGCCACCGGGGAGCTGTTTTTT; CDR3aa: CASSIWTGGASATGELFF
j_gene: TRBJ2-2; abundance: NA; v_gene: TRBV28; d_gene: TRBD2; CDR3nt: TGTGCCAGCAGCTTCGGGGGGGCAGGGTCCGGGGAGCTGTTTTTT; CDR3aa: CASSFGGAGSGELFF
j_gene: TRBJ2-1; abundance: few; v_gene: TRBV7-2; d_gene: NA; CDR3nt: TGTGCCAGCAGCGGGGCTAGCGTGTACAATGAGCAGTTCTTC; CDR3aa: CASSGASVYNEQFF
j_gene: TRBJ2-5; abundance: NA; v_gene: TRBV18; d_gene: TRBD1; CDR3nt: TGTGCCAGCTCACCACCCAGGGACAGTCAAGAGACCCAGTACTTC; CDR3aa: CASSPPRDSQETQYF
j_gene: TRBJ2-1; abundance: NA; v_gene: TRBV7-9; d_gene: NA; CDR3nt: TGTTCCCCCACCGGGACTGTAGAGCAGTTCTTC; CDR3aa: CSPTGTVEQFF
j_gene: TRBJ2-1; abundance: NA; v_gene: TRBV6-5; d_gene: TRBD1; CDR3nt: TGTGCCAGCAGCAAGGGACAGGTGCATTCAAATGAGCAGTTCTTC; CDR3aa: CASSKGQVHSNEQFF
j_gene: TRBJ1-1; abundance: NA; v_gene: TRBV7-9; d_gene: NA; CDR3nt: TGTGCCAGCAGCTTAGTACAGGGGAACACTGAAGCTTTCTTT; CDR3aa: CASSLVQGNTEAFF
j_gene: TRBJ2-1; abundance: NA; v_gene: TRBV19; d_gene: TRBD2; CDR3nt: TGTGCCAGTAGTATGACTCTTGCGGGAGGGGGGGATCGGAATGAGCAGTTCTTC; CDR3aa: CASSMTLAGGGDRNEQFF
j_gene: TRBJ2-1; abundance: NA; v_gene: TRBV9; d_gene: TRBD1; CDR3nt: TGTGCCAGCAGCAAAGTACCGGGACAGGGCACCTACAATGAGCAGTTCTTC; CDR3aa: CASSKVPGQGTYNEQFF
j_gene: TRBJ1-1; abundance: NA; v_gene: TRBV18; d_gene: TRBD1; CDR3nt: TGTGCCAGCTCACCGGGACAGCACACTGAAGCTTTCTTT; CDR3aa: CASSPGQHTEAFF
j_gene: TRBJ1-2; abundance: NA; v_gene: TRBV19; d_gene: TRBD1; CDR3nt: TGTGCCAGTAGCTTTGGACAGGTCTATGGCTACACCTTC; CDR3aa: CASSFGQVYGYTF
j_gene: TRBJ2-3; abundance: NA; v_gene: TRBV9; d_gene: TRBD2; CDR3nt: TGTGCCAGCAGCGTAGCACTAGCGGGGAACACAGATACGCAGTATTTT; CDR3aa: CASSVALAGNTDTQYF
j_gene: TRBJ2-1; abundance: NA; v_gene: TRBV28; d_gene: NA; CDR3nt: TGTGCCAGCAGTTTATTGGACTCCATATTTGGGAATGAGCAGTTCTTC; CDR3aa: CASSLLDSIFGNEQFF
j_gene: TRBJ2-1; abundance: NA; v_gene: TRBV9; d_gene: TRBD2; CDR3nt: TGTGCCAGCAGCCTCACAGCGGGAGCTAACAATGAGCAGTTCTTC; CDR3aa: CASSLTAGANNEQFF
j_gene: TRBJ2-7; abundance: NA; v_gene: TRBV30; d_gene: NA; CDR3nt: TGTGCCTGGAGGCCGGAGTCCTACGAGCAGTACTTC; CDR3aa: CAWRPESYEQYF
j_gene: TRBJ2-7; abundance: NA; v_gene: TRBV28; d_gene: NA; CDR3nt: TGTGCCAGCTCCTATCCCAGCGCGCCCTACGAGCAGTACTTC; CDR3aa: CASSYPSAPYEQYF
j_gene: TRBJ2-2; abundance: NA; v_gene: TRBV6-4; d_gene: TRBD1; CDR3nt: TGTGCCAGCAGTGACTCTGAGACAGGGGGCGTCACCGGGGAGCTGTTTTTT; CDR3aa: CASSDSETGGVTGELFF
j_gene: TRBJ2-7; abundance: NA; v_gene: TRBV5-1; d_gene: NA; CDR3nt: TGCGCCAGCAGCTTTGGACCCGGGAGCTACGAGCAGTACTTC; CDR3aa: CASSFGPGSYEQYF
j_gene: TRBJ2-3; abundance: NA; v_gene: TRBV4-1; d_gene: TRBD1; CDR3nt: TGCGCCAGCAGCCAAGGCAGGGGGTTCAGCACAGATACGCAGTATTTT; CDR3aa: CASSQGRGFSTDTQYF
j_gene: TRBJ2-7; abundance: few; v_gene: TRBV28; d_gene: NA; CDR3nt: TGTGCCAGCAGTTTATCCAGGGTGATCTCCTACGAGCAGTACTTC; CDR3aa: CASSLSRVISYEQYF
j_gene: TRBJ1-3; abundance: NA; v_gene: TRBV2; d_gene: NA; CDR3nt: TGTGCCAGCAGTATGTTACAGTCGACTGGAAACACCATATATTTT; CDR3aa: CASSMLQSTGNTIYF
j_gene: TRBJ1-4; abundance: NA; v_gene: TRBV7-2; d_gene: NA; CDR3nt: TGTGCCAGCAGCTTAGTACTTAGCGAAAAACTGTTTTTT; CDR3aa: CASSLVLSEKLFF
j_gene: TRBJ2-3; abundance: NA; v_gene: TRBV4-1; d_gene: TRBD2; CDR3nt: TGCGCCAGCAGCCAAGAAGCTAGCGGGGGACAGACAGATACGCAGTATTTT; CDR3aa: CASSQEASGGQTDTQYF
j_gene: TRBJ2-7; abundance: NA; v_gene: TRBV5-1; d_gene: TRBD1; CDR3nt: TGCGCCAGCAGGAGGGACAGTTCAACCTACGAGCAGTACTTC; CDR3aa: CASRRDSSTYEQYF
j_gene: TRBJ1-3; abundance: NA; v_gene: TRBV5-5; d_gene: NA; CDR3nt: TGTGCCAGCAGCACGGACATCACCTCTGGAAACACCATATATTTT; CDR3aa: CASSTDITSGNTIYF
j_gene: TRBJ1-6; abundance: few; v_gene: TRBV9; d_gene: TRBD1; CDR3nt: TGTGCCAGCAGCGTAGGGGACAGGGGGTCACCCCTCCACTTT; CDR3aa: CASSVGDRGSPLHF
j_gene: TRBJ2-7; abundance: NA; v_gene: TRBV10-3; d_gene: NA; CDR3nt: TGTGCCATCAGTGTATCCCCCTGGGACACCTCCTACGAGCAGTACTTC; CDR3aa: CAISVSPWDTSYEQYF
j_gene: TRBJ2-7; abundance: NA; v_gene: TRBV25-1; d_gene: NA; CDR3nt: TGTGCCAGCAGTGGACGACAGGCGGCCTACGAGCAGTACTTC; CDR3aa: CASSGRQAAYEQYF
j_gene: TRBJ1-5; abundance: NA; v_gene: TRBV27; d_gene: TRBD1; CDR3nt: TGTGCCAGCAGCAAGCAGGGGGTAGGGCTGAATCAGCCCCAGCATTTT; CDR3aa: CASSKQGVGLNQPQHF
j_gene: TRBJ2-7; abundance: once; v_gene: TRBV9; d_gene: TRBD1; CDR3nt: TGTGCCAGCAGCCCTCCGACAGGGGGACACGAGCAGTACTTC; CDR3aa: CASSPPTGGHEQYF
j_gene: TRBJ2-7; abundance: once; v_gene: TRBV5-1; d_gene: TRBD2; CDR3nt: TGCGCCAGCAGCTTGGATAGCGGGTCGACCTACGAGCAGTACTTC; CDR3aa: CASSLDSGSTYEQYF
j_gene: TRBJ2-1; abundance: NA; v_gene: TRBV4-3; d_gene: TRBD1; CDR3nt: TGCGCCAGCAGCCAAGCTAGGGGCGGCAGGGGGCATCTTGGTGAGCAGTTCTTC; CDR3aa: CASSQARGGRGHLGEQFF
j_gene: TRBJ2-7; abundance: NA; v_gene: TRBV5-1; d_gene: NA; CDR3nt: TGCGCCAGCAGCTTAGCTCCCTCCTACGAGCAGTACTTC; CDR3aa: CASSLAPSYEQYF
j_gene: TRBJ2-7; abundance: once; v_gene: TRBV4-2; d_gene: NA; CDR3nt: TGTGCCAGCAGCCAAGATCAGGGCCGATCCTACGAGCAGTACTTC; CDR3aa: CASSQDQGRSYEQYF
j_gene: TRBJ1-5; abundance: once; v_gene: TRBV19; d_gene: NA; CDR3nt: TGTGCCAGTAGTATCGGTTATAGCAATCAGCCCCAGCATTTT; CDR3aa: CASSIGYSNQPQHF
j_gene: TRBJ2-7; abundance: NA; v_gene: TRBV6-6; d_gene: TRBD2; CDR3nt: TGTGCCAGCAGTTACGGGGCGGGGGGGTCCGAGCAGTACTTC; CDR3aa: CASSYGAGGSEQYF
j_gene: TRBJ2-1; abundance: NA; v_gene: TRBV15; d_gene: TRBD2; CDR3nt: TGTGCCACCAGCAGCGACCAACTAGCGGGAGCTGGAGAGCAGTTCTTC; CDR3aa: CATSSDQLAGAGEQFF
j_gene: TRBJ1-2; abundance: NA; v_gene: TRBV6-1; d_gene: TRBD1; CDR3nt: TGTGCCAGCAGTGAACCAGGGGGAGGCTACACCTTC; CDR3aa: CASSEPGGGYTF
j_gene: TRBJ2-6; abundance: once; v_gene: TRBV19; d_gene: TRBD1; CDR3nt: TGTGCCAGTAACGCCGGGACAGGGCGCTTTACCTCTGGGGCCAACGTCCTGACTTTC; CDR3aa: CASNAGTGRFTSGANVLTF
j_gene: TRBJ2-3; abundance: NA; v_gene: TRBV5-7; d_gene: TRBD2; CDR3nt: TGTGCCACCTACGGGGGGGACTACACCTCGAGCACAGATACGCAGTATTTT; CDR3aa: CATYGGDYTSSTDTQYF
j_gene: TRBJ2-7; abundance: NA; v_gene: TRBV6-5; d_gene: TRBD2; CDR3nt: TGTGCCAGCAGCGGACTAGCGGGGGGGCCAGACGAGCAGTACTTC; CDR3aa: CASSGLAGGPDEQYF
j_gene: TRBJ2-1; abundance: NA; v_gene: TRBV6-5; d_gene: NA; CDR3nt: TGTGCCAGCAGAACTACTATCGGGGGCTACAATGAGCAGTTCTTC; CDR3aa: CASRTTIGGYNEQFF